This record looks at one T cell receptor (beta chain) sequence and its context. V shed 4 bases and J 4 bases; nucleotides not matched to a gene: 12. The CDR3 runs 17 residues. CDR1 and CDR2 from the germline V gene are SGHNT and YENEEA. Libraries were prepared by immunoSEQ multiplex PCR; TCRdb keeps only in-frame clonotypes and omits some of them. This sample carries about 120,000 clones, around 88% of them seen once, and the ten largest clones take around 2%. This sample is part of a study of cytomegalovirus exposure and HLA in healthy donors. While the first cohort had over 650 subjects, the donors belonged to the separate validation cohort of fewer than 150 subjects.

The sample consisted of PBMCs. The chain joins TRBV11-3 to TRBJ2-5, with 10 nucleotides matching TRBD1. The source is a man younger than 30 in good health and CMV-seronegative. The CDR3: CASSSNPRDRGGETQYF. CDR3 nucleotide sequence: TGTGCCAGCAGCTCGAACCCCCGGGACAGGGGAGGAGAGACCCAGTACTTC.